This T cell receptor beta chain derives from a study of T cells in Graves' hyperthyroidism and ophthalmopathy (dated by TCRdb to between 2017 and 2020). About the study as a whole: A discovery cohort of about 96 patients, about 44 with Graves' ophthalmopathy and approximately 60 with stable Graves' hyperthyroidism, was used to find distinguishing TCR V-J signatures. The roughly 94 discovery patients were randomly divided into training and test sets at a 7:3 ratio. An independent validation cohort of fewer than 20 hyperthyroidism patients and over 15 patients who later progressed to ophthalmopathy tested prospective prediction of ophthalmopathy. Following sampling, methimazole starting at 30 mg daily was given to hyperthyroidism patients, and high-dose intravenous methylprednisolone was given to ophthalmopathy patients. TCR Vbeta CDR3 sequencing of roughly 140 peripheral blood samples (about 45 ophthalmopathy, 75 to 80 hyperthyroidism and some 17 progressor patients) is reported in the paper. The study also compared thyroid tissue and blood T-cell repertoires from about six Graves' hyperthyroidism patients. The research as a whole found: No statistical method was used to set the sample size in advance, and investigators knew the group allocation. Blood samples also contained most of the expanded thyroid clonotypes (frequency above 0.001), which suggests that blood repertoires may reflect thyroid immune responses. A 13 V-J signature model separated ophthalmopathy from stable hyperthyroidism, with nearly 90% sensitivity and 81% to 83% specificity in cross-validation and 80%/75% in testing. In validation, the model predicted progression to ophthalmopathy a median of roughly six months before onset, with over 55% sensitivity and 72.22% specificity.

A patient counted as having stable Graves' hyperthyroidism if no progression to ophthalmopathy occurred over 18 months of follow-up. Hyperthyroidism patients were newly diagnosed, had a disease duration of under 2 months, and were aged 18 to 65 years. Patients with uncontrolled infections, other autoimmune diseases, pregnancy or lactation were excluded. Clinical symptoms, serum thyroxine and TRAb, thyroid ultrasound, and orbital computed tomography formed the basis for the diagnoses. Trizol reagent was used to extract total RNA, and RNA quality was then checked on an Agilent 2100 Bioanalyzer. With respect to this clonotype: This receptor's antigen is unknown. Base qualities are not at hand, and no much larger clone is one base apart.

CDR1 is given as GTSNPN and CDR2 as SVGIG, both from the germline V gene (reference sequence). The CDR3 sequence holds 13 residues, the cysteine and phenylalanine included. Just the 39-base CDR3 DNA is kept, in frame starting at base 1. The junction shows trimming of 8 bases on V and 1 base on J, plus 11 bases between the germline ends. TCR beta CDR3 regions were amplified from RNA transcripts. For the first round of RT-PCR on the TCR CDR3, the HTBI primer set was used together with the Qiagen OneStep RT-PCR kit. Libraries were constructed in a second round of multiplex PCR, after which size selection and purification were carried out. The libraries were sequenced on an Illumina HiSeq2000 using paired-end 100 bp reads. In the paper's pipeline: Raw data were processed with SOAPnuke, discarding reads with adapters, uncalled bases, mean Phred below 15, or no exact constant-primer or identifier match. High-quality paired reads were merged with COPE v1.2.5, and unique nucleotide sequences were defined as clonotypes. Clonotypes were aligned to IMGT TRBV, TRBD and TRBJ reference segments using MiTCR v1.1. Analysis was restricted to V-J combinations with a frequency above 0.0001, which covered 99.2% of repertoires. The TCS score was defined as F50 (clonal expansion) divided by E x V (chaos), with BLOSUM62-based TCRdist calculated between CDR3 peptides within each V-J. Welch's t-statistics and random forest reduced fewer than 550 V-J features to 13, which were used in a naive Bayes classifier (R e1071). The Morisita-Horn index was used to measure how similar the thyroid and blood repertoires were. TCRdb redid the processing of the public reads, applying fastp at Q25 and MiXCR, and retained in-frame beta chains. Records with the same CDR3 protein are collapsed into one entry carrying the most frequent genes and DNA. TCRdb assigned the V and J calls; the authors' analysis was not used. For this sample the table gives about 580,000 distinct CDR3 sequences, of which around 42% were detected only once. Jointly, the top ten make up about 7.8% of the sample.

Recombination connected TRBV30 to TRBJ2-2, with the D segment identity uncertain. The sample taken for sequencing was peripheral blood or thyroid tissue (not recorded which). This sequence was found in a woman aged 18-30 years with Graves' hyperthyroidism. CDR3 sequence: CAGADGNTGELFF. In nucleotides, the sequence is TGTGCCGGAGCTGACGGGAACACCGGGGAGCTGTTTTTT. Extended through the reference TRBV30 and TRBJ2-2 proteins, this CDR3 yields the full variable domain: SQTIHQWPATLVQPVGSPLSLECTVEGTSNPNLYWYRQAAGRGLQLLFYSVGIGQISSEVPQNLSASRPQDRQFILSSKKLLLSDSGFYLCAGADGNTGELFFGEGSRLTVL.